This T cell receptor (beta chain) came from a study of a mutant IDH1 vaccine in newly diagnosed glioma. As for the study in general: Prior therapy was radiotherapy, temozolomide, or both; most received both.

CDR1 and CDR2 (germline): LGHNA, YSLEER. Trimming left V 0 bases short and J 1 base short, with 7 bases between. The CDR3 is 15 residues long. Sequencing was performed with immunoSEQ multiplex PCR; in TCRdb, only in-frame clones are kept and a portion is missing. The sample holds about 92,000 clones, around 77% seen once. Time point defined: baseline, week 1 (first vaccination visit). As for treatment: pre-vaccination baseline after standard-of-care therapy. This TCR was sampled from a man in his forties with glioma. The genes are TRBV4-3 and TRBJ1-5, with a possible D match to TRBD1 (6 bases). The sample consisted of PBMCs, taken from a glioma patient treated with radiotherapy, temozolomide or both. CDR3 sequence reads: CASSQDTGSNQPQHF. The CDR3 DNA reads as TGCGCCAGCAGCCAAGATACAGGGAGCAATCAGCCCCAGCATTTT.